These 8 T cell receptor beta chains share one sample of origin, sequenced in a study of memory CD4+ T cells and cytomegalovirus serostatus. Single viable CD3+CD4+CD8-CD45RO+ cells were sorted as the memory CD4+ T cells. The method was immunoSEQ multiplex PCR; TCRdb's version includes in-frame clones alone and lacks a portion of them. The data contain some 58,000 clones, roughly four fifths of them singletons. The sequenced sample was memory CD4+ T cells from blood. All receptors come from an adult in good health and CMV-seronegative.

This clone is a singleton in its sample. The V and J genes are TRBV6-5 and TRBJ2-3; D perhaps matches TRBD1 (6 bases). V dropped 6 bases and J dropped 8 bases, with 15 bases sitting between them. CDR1 MNHEY and CDR2 SVGAGI come from the germline V gene. The CDR3 is 13 residues long. The chain's CDR3 is CASRPHRDGTQYF. CDR3 nucleotides: TGTGCCAGCAGACCTCACAGGGACGGTACGCAGTATTTT.

CDR3 in DNA: TGCGCCAGCAGCTTGAGGATAGGGGGCAACTATGGCTACACCTTC. Amino acid sequence: CASSLRIGGNYGYTF. The chain couples TRBV5-1 to TRBJ1-2; 7 bases map to TRBD1. Germline CDR1 reads SGHRS; CDR2 reads YFSETQ. This CDR3 is built from 15 residues. The V and J ends lost 1 base and 2 bases, in that order; junction bases with no gene match: 5.

The J gene is TRBJ2-3, the V gene TRBV5-5, with 10 bases lining up with TRBD2. Germline V gene sequence: CDR1 SGHKS, CDR2 YYEKEE (reference sequence). V lost 4 bases, J lost 6 bases, and 5 bases stayed unmatched. The CDR3 contains 14 residues. CDR3 sequence: CASSPGLARDTQYF. In nucleotides, the CDR3 is TGTGCCAGCAGCCCGGGACTAGCGAGGGATACGCAGTATTTT.

Turning to this clone: Other DNA sequences from this sample encode an identical CDR3 as well. The CDR3 sequence: CASSLRQGGNSPLHF. CDR3 bases: TGCGCCAGCAGCTTGAGGCAGGGGGGGAATTCACCCCTCCACTTT. This chain joins TRBV5-1 and TRBJ1-6; TRBD1 matches 7 bases. The CDR3 is 15 amino acids. Germline CDR1 SGHRS, CDR2 YFSETQ. With 1 base clipped from V and 7 bases from J, the junction kept 5 bases outside the gene matches.

J is TRBJ2-5 and V is TRBV2; D possibly corresponds to TRBD2 (6 bases). V was trimmed by 5 bases and J by 4 bases, leaving 17 bases between them. From germline, CDR1 is SNHLY and CDR2 FYNNEI. The CDR3 loop spans 15 amino acids. In nucleotides, the CDR3 is TGTGCCAGCAGTATAGGAGGGTCGGCGACAGAGACCCAGTACTTC. It is translated as CASSIGGSATETQYF.

The rearrangement uses TRBV7-2 and TRBJ1-3; D not certain. Germline V gene lookup returns CDR1 SGHTA and CDR2 FQGNSA. There are 16 residues in the CDR3. Trimming cost V 1 base and J 0 bases, with 10 bases left between them. The CDR3 DNA is TGTGCCAGCAGCTTAGATAAGCCTAGCTCTGGAAACACCATATATTTT. Its protein product is CASSLDKPSSGNTIYF.

This clone came up a few times. A far larger clone is one base from this, pointing to a likely read error. Other DNA sequences in the same sample also yield this CDR3. The chain recombines TRBV2 with TRBJ1-2, with D possibly TRBD1 on 6 matching bases. Germline assignment: CDR1 SNHLY and CDR2 FYNNEI. This CDR3 has 14 amino acids. The CDR3: CASGKDRSGYGYTF. The CDR3 DNA is TGTGCTAGCGGAAAAGACAGGTCGGGGTATGGCTACACCTTC.

The chain combines TRBV27 with TRBJ2-2, with TRBD2 matching 11 bases. There are 16 residues in the CDR3. CDR1 and CDR2 from the germline V gene are MNHEY and SMNVEV (reference sequence). The V gene end was trimmed by 5 bases and the J gene end by 7 bases; junction bases not matched to a gene: 9. The CDR3 loop reads CASSPLAGGLGGELFF. In DNA form, the CDR3 reads TGTGCCAGCAGTCCCCTAGCGGGGGGATTGGGCGGGGAGCTGTTTTTT.